The 4 T cell receptor beta chains listed next were all sequenced from one sample in a study of cytomegalovirus exposure and HLA in healthy donors. Vbeta (60) and Jbeta (13) primers were used in the PCR. Profiling relied on immunoSEQ multiplex PCR, and the TCRdb table lists in-frame clones only, not all of them. The sample includes around 200,000 clones. Sequenced: PBMCs. These receptors were obtained from a young woman in good health and CMV-seropositive.

V and J are TRBV28 and TRBJ2-7, with TRBD1 identical over 9 bases. V shed 6 bases, J shed 5 bases, and the junction held 8 bases outside the gene matches. The length of the CDR3 is 14 residues. Germline V lookup: CDR1 MDHEN, CDR2 SYDVKM. The CDR3 DNA sequence: TGTGCCAGCAGATCCGGGACAGGGTATAACGAGCAGTACTTC. Its translation is CASRSGTGYNEQYF.

The genes are TRBV6-1 and TRBJ2-3; TRBD1 agrees at 7 bases. The CDR3 runs to 14 residues. Germline assignment: CDR1 MNHNS and CDR2 SASEGT. The trim removed 9 bases at V and 5 bases at J, leaving 11 bases unmatched. The chain's CDR3 is CASLQGPNLDTQYF. CDR3 sequence (DNA): TGTGCCAGTCTACAGGGGCCCAACTTAGATACGCAGTATTTT.

The CDR3 sequence is CASSPLGLAGGHEQFF. In nucleotides, the CDR3 is TGTGCCAGCAGCCCATTGGGTCTAGCGGGAGGACATGAGCAGTTCTTC. The chain is built from TRBV7-2 and TRBJ2-1; 11 bases match TRBD2. Germline V gene sequence: CDR1 SGHTA, CDR2 FQGNSA. J lost 8 bases, V lost 5 bases, and 11 bases had no gene match. This CDR3 has 16 residues.

V usage is TRBV27 and J usage is TRBJ1-5; perhaps TRBD1 as D (5 bases). V lost 5 bases to trimming and J lost 5 bases, with 16 bases between them. The germline gives CDR1 MNHEY, CDR2 SMNVEV (reference sequence). This CDR3 region has 15 residues. The DNA of the CDR3 is TGTGCCAGCAGTCCCTTTAAGGCAGGGCATCAGCCCCAGCATTTT. Its protein product is CASSPFKAGHQPQHF.